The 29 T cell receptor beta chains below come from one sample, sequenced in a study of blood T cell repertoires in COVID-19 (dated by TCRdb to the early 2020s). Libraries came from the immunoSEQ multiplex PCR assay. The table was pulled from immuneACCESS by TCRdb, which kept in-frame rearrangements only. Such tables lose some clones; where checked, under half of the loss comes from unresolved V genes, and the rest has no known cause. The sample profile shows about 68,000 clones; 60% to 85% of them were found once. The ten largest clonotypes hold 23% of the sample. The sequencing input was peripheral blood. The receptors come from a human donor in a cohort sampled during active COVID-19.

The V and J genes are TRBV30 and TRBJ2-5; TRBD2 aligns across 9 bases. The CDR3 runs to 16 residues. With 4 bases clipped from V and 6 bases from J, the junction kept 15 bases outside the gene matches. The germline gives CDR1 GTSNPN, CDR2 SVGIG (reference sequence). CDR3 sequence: CAWNRICLAGIKTQYF. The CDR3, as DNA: TGTGCCTGGAACCGAATTTGTCTAGCGGGAATTAAGACCCAGTACTTC.

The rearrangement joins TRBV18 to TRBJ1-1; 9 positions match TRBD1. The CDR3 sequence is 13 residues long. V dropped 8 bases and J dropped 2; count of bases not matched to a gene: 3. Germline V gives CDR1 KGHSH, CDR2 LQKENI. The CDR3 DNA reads TGTGCCAGCGGACAGGGGCAAAACACTGAAGCTTTCTTT. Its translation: CASGQGQNTEAFF. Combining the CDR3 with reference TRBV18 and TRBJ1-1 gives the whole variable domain NAGVMQNPRHLVRRRGQEARLRCSPMKGHSHVYWYRQLPEEGLKFMVYLQKENIIDESGMPKERFSAEFPKEGPSILRIQQVVRGDSAAYFCASGQGQNTEAFFGQGTRLTVV.

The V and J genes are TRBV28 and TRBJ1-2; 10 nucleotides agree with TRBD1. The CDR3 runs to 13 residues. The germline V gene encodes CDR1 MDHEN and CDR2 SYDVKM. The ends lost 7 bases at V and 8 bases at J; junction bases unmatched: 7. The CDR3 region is CASNPDRGYGYTF. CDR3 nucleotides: TGTGCCAGCAACCCGGACAGGGGGTACGGCTACACCTTC.

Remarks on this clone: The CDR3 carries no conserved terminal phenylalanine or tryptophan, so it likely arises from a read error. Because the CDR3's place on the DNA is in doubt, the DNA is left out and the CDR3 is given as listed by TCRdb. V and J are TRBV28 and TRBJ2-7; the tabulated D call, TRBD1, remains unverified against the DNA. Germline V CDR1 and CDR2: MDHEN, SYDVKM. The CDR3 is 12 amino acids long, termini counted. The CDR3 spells CASSLERDRPHL.

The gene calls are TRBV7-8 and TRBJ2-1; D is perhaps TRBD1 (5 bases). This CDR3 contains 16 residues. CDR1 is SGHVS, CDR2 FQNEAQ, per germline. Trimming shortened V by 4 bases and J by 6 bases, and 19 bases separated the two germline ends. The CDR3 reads CASSWRGQGVGNEQFF. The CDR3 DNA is TGTGCCAGCAGCTGGAGAGGACAAGGCGTAGGCAATGAGCAGTTCTTC.

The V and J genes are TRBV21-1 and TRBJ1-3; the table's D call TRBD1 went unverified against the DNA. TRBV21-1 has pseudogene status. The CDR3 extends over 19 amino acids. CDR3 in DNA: TGTGCCAGCAGCAGAAAGGACCGGGACAGGGGTTTAGCTGGAAACACCATATATTTT. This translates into CASSRKDRDRGLAGNTIYF.

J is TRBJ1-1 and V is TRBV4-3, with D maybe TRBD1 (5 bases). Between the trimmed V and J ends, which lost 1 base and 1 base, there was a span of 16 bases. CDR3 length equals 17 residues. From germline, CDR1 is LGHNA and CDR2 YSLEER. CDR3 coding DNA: TGCGCCAGCAGCCAAGCCCATGGTAGGGGTTGGAACACTGAAGCTTTCTTT. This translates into CASSQAHGRGWNTEAFF.

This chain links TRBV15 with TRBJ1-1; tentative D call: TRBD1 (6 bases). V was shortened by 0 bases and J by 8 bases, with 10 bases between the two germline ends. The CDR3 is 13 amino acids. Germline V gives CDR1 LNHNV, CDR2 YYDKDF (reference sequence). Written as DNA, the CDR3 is TGTGCCACCAGCAGAGAAATGACAGGCGAAGCTTTCTTT. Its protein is CATSREMTGEAFF.

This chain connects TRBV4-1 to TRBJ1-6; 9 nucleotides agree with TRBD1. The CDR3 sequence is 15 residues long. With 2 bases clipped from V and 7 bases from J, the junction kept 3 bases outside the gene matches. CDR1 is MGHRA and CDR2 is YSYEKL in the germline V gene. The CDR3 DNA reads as TGCGCCAGCAGCCAACCGGGACAGGGCAATTCACCCCTCCACTTT. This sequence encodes CASSQPGQGNSPLHF.

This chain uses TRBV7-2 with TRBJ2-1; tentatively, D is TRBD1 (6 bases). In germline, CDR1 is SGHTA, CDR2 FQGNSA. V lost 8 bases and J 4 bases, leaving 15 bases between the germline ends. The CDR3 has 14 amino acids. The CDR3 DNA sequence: TGTGCCAGCGGTGGGGGCTATCAGTACAATGAGCAGTTCTTC. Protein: CASGGGYQYNEQFF.

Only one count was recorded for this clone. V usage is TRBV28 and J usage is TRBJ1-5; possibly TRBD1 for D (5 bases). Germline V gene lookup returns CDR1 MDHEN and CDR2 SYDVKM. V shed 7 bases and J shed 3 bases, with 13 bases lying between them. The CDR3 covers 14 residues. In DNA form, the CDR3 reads TGTGCCAGCATCCCCGGACAAGACAATCAGCCCCAGCATTTT. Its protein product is CASIPGQDNQPQHF.

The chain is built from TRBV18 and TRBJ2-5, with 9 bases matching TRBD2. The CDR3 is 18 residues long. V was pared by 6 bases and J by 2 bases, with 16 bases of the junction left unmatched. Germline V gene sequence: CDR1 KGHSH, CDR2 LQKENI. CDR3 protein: CASSPNTLAGRSQETQYF. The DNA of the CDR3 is TGTGCCAGCTCTCCAAATACTCTAGCGGGAAGATCTCAAGAGACCCAGTACTTC. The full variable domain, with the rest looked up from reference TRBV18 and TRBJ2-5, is NAGVMQNPRHLVRRRGQEARLRCSPMKGHSHVYWYRQLPEEGLKFMVYLQKENIIDESGMPKERFSAEFPKEGPSILRIQQVVRGDSAAYFCASSPNTLAGRSQETQYFGPGTRLLVL.

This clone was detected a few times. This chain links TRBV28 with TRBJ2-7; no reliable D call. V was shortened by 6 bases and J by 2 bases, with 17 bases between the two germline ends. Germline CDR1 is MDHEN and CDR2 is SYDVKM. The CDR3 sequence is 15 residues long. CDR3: CASRAGWRKAYEQYF. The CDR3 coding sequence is TGTGCCAGCAGGGCTGGGTGGAGAAAGGCCTACGAGCAGTACTTC.

In DNA form, the CDR3 reads TGTGCCAGCAGTTTATCCTTAGGACTAGCGCAAAATGAGCAGTTCTTC. The encoded protein is CASSLSLGLAQNEQFF. The chain joins TRBV28 to TRBJ2-1; TRBD2 matches 9 bases. The trim removed 1 base at V and 7 bases at J, leaving 8 bases unmatched. This CDR3 comprises 16 residues. Germline V gene sequence: CDR1 MDHEN, CDR2 SYDVKM.

The CDR3 reads CASSPRGDRGYEQYF. CDR3 DNA: TGTGCCAGCAGCCCCCGGGGGGACAGGGGCTACGAGCAGTACTTC. The chain recombines TRBV7-6 with TRBJ2-7, with TRBD1 matching 10 bases. Germline loops: CDR1 SGHVS, CDR2 FNYEAQ. J was trimmed by 3 bases and V by 5 bases; bases with no gene match: 7. CDR3 length equals 15 residues. Complete variable domain (other parts from reference TRBV7-6 and TRBJ2-7): GAGVSQSPRYKVTKRGQDVALRCDPISGHVSLYWYRQALGQGPEFLTYFNYEAQQDKSGLPNDRFSAERPEGSISTLTIQRTEQRDSAMYRCASSPRGDRGYEQYFGPGTRLTVT.

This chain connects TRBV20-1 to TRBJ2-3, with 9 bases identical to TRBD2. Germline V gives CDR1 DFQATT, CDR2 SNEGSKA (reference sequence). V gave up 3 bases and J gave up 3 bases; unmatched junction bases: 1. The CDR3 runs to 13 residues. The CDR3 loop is CSASTSGTDTQYF. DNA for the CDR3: TGCAGTGCTAGTACTAGCGGGACAGATACGCAGTATTTT.

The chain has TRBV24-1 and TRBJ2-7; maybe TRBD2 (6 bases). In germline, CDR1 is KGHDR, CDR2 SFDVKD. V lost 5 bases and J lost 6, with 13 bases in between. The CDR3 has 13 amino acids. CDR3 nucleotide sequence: TGTGCCACCAGTGGCTTGGGGGGAGGCGAGCAGTACTTC. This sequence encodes CATSGLGGGEQYF.

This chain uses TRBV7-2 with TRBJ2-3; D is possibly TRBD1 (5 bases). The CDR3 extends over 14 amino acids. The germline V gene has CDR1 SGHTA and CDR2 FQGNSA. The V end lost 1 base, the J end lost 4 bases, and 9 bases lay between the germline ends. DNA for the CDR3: TGTGCCAGCAGCTTAGGCCAGGGCCCAGATACGCAGTATTTT. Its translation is CASSLGQGPDTQYF. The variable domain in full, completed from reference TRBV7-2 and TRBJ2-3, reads GAGVSQSPSNKVTEKGKDVELRCDPISGHTALYWYRQSLGQGLEFLIYFQGNSAPDKSGLPSDRFSAERTGGSVSTLTIQRTQQEDSAVYLCASSLGQGPDTQYFGPGTRLTVL.

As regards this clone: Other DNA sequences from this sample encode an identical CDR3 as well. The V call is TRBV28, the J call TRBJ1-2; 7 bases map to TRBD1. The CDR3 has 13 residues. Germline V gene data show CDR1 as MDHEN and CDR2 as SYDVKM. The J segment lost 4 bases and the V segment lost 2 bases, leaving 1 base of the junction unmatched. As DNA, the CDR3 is TGTGCCAGCAGTTTAGACAGGGTCTATGGCTACACCTTC. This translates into CASSLDRVYGYTF.

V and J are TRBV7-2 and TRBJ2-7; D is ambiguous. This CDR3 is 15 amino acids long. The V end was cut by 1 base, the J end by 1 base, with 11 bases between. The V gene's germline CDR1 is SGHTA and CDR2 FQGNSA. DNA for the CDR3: TGTGCCAGCAGCTTAGACCGAACCACTTCCTACGAGCAGTACTTC. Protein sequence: CASSLDRTTSYEQYF.

CDR3 bases: TGTGCCAGCAGTTCCACAGGGGGAAATGAAAAACTGTTTTTT. The encoded protein is CASSSTGGNEKLFF. J is TRBJ1-4 and V is TRBV27, with TRBD1 matching 8 bases. From germline, CDR1 is MNHEY and CDR2 SMNVEV (reference sequence). CDR3 length equals 14 residues. V lost 4 bases, J lost 5 bases, and 3 bases stayed unmatched. The entire variable domain, with the rest obtained from reference TRBV27 and TRBJ1-4, is as follows: EAQVTQNPRYLITVTGKKLTVTCSQNMNHEYMSWYRQDPGLGLRQIYYSMNVEVTDKGDVPEGYKVSRKEKRNFPLILESPSPNQTSLYFCASSSTGGNEKLFFGSGTQLSVL.

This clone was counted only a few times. The CDR3 loop reads CSVRGTSGILENEQFF. CDR3 nucleotide sequence: TGCAGCGTAAGGGGGACTAGCGGGATCCTTGAGAATGAGCAGTTCTTC. The chain links TRBV29-1 to TRBJ2-1, with 13 bases lining up with TRBD2. Unmatched junction bases numbered 12, after V lost 6 bases and J lost 7 bases. The CDR3 sequence is 16 residues long. The germline V gene encodes CDR1 SQVTM and CDR2 ANQGSEA.

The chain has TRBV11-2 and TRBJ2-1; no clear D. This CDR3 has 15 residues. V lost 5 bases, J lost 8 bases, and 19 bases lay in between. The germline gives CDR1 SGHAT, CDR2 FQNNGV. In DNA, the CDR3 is TGTGCCAGCAGCCTTACAGCTTTGCGTGAACATGAGCAGTTCTTC. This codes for CASSLTALREHEQFF.

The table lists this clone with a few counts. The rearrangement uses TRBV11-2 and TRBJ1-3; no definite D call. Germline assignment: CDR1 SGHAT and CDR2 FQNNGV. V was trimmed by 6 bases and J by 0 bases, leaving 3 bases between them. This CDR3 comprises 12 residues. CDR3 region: CASSHSGNTIYF. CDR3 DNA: TGTGCCAGCAGTCACTCTGGAAACACCATATATTTT.

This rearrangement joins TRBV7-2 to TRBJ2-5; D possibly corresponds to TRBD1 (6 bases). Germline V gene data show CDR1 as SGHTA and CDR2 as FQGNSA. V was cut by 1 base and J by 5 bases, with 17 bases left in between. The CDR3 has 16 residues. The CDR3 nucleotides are TGTGCCAGCAGCTTAGAGGTGGGGGCGGCCGGGGAGACCCAGTACTTC. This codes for CASSLEVGAAGETQYF.

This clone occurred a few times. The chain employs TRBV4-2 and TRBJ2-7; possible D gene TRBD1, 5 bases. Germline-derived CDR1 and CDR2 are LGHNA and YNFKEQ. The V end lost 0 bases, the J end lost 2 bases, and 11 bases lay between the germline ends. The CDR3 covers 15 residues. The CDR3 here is CASSQDPGSPYEQYF. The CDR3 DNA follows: TGTGCCAGCAGCCAAGACCCAGGGTCCCCCTACGAGCAGTACTTC.

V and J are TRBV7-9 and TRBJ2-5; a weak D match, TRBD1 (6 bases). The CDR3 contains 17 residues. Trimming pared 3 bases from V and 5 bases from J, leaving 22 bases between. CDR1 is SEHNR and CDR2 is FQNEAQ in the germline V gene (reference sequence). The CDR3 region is CASSFHSSQGSRETQYF. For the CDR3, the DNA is TGTGCCAGCAGCTTTCATTCGTCACAGGGTAGTCGGGAGACCCAGTACTTC.

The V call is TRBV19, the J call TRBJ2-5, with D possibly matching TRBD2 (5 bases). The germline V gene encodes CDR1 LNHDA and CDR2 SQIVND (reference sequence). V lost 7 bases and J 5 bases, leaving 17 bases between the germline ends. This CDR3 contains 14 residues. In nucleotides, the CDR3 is TGTGCCAGTACGGCTCAACTAGACGGCGAGACCCAGTACTTC. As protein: CASTAQLDGETQYF.

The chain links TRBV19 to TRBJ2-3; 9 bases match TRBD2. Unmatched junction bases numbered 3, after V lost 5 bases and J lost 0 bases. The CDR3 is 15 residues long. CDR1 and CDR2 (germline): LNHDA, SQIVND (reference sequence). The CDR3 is CASSSGTSSTDTQYF. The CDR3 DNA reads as TGTGCCAGTAGTTCGGGGACTAGCAGCACAGATACGCAGTATTTT.